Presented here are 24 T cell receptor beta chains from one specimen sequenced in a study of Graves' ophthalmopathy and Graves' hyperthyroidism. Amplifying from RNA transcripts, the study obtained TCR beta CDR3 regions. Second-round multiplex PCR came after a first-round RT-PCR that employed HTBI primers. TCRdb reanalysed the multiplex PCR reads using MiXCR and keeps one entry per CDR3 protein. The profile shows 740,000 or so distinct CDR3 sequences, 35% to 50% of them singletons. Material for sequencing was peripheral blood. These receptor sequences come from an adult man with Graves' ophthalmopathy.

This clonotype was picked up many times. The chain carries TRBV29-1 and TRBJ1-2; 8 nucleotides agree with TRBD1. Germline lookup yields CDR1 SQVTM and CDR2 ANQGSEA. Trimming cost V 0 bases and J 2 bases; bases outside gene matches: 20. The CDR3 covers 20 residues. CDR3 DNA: TGCAGCGTTGAAGACAACCTCTCACGCATGGACAGGGCGCTCAACTATGGCTACACCTTC. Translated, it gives CSVEDNLSRMDRALNYGYTF.

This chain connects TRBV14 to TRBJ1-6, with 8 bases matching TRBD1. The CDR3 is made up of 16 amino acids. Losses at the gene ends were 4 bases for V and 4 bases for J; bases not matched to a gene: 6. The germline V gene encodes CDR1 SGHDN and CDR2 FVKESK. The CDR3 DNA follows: TGTGCCAGCAGCCGGGTCGGACAGGGTTATAATTCACCCCTCCACTTT. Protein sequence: CASSRVGQGYNSPLHF.

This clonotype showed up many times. The CDR3 sequence is CAGSRDSYNSPLHF. In nucleotides, the CDR3 is TGTGCCGGATCTCGGGACTCCTATAATTCACCCCTCCACTTT. The chain has TRBV2 and TRBJ1-6; D remains ambiguous. From germline, CDR1 is SNHLY and CDR2 FYNNEI. The CDR3 is made up of 14 amino acids. The ends were cut back, 11 bases at V and 0 bases at J, with 11 bases in the middle.

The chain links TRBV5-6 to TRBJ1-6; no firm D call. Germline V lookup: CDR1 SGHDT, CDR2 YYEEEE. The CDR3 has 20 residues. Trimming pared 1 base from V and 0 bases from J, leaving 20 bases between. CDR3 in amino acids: CASSLSLELRGSSYNSPLHF. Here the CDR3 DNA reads TGTGCCAGCAGCTTGTCACTCGAACTTCGTGGTAGCTCCTATAATTCACCCCTCCACTTT.

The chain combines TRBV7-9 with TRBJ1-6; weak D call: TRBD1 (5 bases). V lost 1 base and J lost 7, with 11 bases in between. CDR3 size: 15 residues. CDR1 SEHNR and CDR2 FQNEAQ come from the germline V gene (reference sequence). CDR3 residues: CASSLGGEVNSPLHF. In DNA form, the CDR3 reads TGTGCCAGCAGCTTAGGAGGGGAAGTGAATTCACCCCTCCACTTT.

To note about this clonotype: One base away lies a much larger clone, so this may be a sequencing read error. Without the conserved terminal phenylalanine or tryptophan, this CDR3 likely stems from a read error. CDR3 sequence: CASSLDGYYEQYL. The CDR3 DNA follows: TGTGCCAGCAGCTTGGACGGATACTACGAGCAGTACCTC. The chain recombines TRBV19 with TRBJ2-7; no clear D gene. V lost 9 bases and J lost 3, with 15 bases in between. CDR3 length equals 13 residues. Per germline, CDR1 LNHDA and CDR2 SQIVND (reference sequence).

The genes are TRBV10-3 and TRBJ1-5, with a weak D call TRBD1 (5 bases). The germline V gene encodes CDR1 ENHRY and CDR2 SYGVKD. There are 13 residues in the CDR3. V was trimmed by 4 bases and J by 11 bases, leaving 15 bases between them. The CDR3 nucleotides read TGTGCCATCAGTGGACAGCTTCAAGAGACCCAGCATTTT. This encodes CAISGQLQETQHF.

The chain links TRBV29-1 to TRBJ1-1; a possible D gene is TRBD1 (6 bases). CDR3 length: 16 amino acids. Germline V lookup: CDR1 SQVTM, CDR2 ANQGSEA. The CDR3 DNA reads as TGCAGTGCCGGACAGATATTCAGGCAGATGAACACTGAAGCTTTCTTT. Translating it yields CSAGQIFRQMNTEAFF.

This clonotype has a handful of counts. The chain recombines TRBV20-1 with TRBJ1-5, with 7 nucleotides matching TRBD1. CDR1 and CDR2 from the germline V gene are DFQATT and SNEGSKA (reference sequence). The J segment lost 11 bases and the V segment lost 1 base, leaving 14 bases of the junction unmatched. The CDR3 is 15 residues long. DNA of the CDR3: TGCAGTGCTAGAGCCTCCGGGACAGCCGTGGGGACCCAGCATTTT. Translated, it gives CSARASGTAVGTQHF.

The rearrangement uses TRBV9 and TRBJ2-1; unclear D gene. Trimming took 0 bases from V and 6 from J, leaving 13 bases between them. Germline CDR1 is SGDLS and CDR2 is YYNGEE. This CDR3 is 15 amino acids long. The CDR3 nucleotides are TGTGCCAGCAGCGTAGAAAAGGGATCGGGCAATGAGCAGTTCTTC. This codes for CASSVEKGSGNEQFF.

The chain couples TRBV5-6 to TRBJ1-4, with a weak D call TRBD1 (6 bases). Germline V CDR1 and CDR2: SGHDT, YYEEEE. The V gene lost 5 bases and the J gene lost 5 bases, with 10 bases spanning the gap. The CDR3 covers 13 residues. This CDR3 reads CASRPQGNEKLFF. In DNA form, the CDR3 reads TGTGCCAGCAGGCCACAGGGAAATGAAAAACTGTTTTTT.

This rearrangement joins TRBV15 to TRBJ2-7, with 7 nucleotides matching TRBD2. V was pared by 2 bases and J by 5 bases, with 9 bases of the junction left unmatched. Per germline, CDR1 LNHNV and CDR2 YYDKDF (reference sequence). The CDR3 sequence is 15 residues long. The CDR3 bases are TGTGCCACCAGCAGATACGGGGGAGGGGAGGACGAGCAGTACTTC. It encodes CATSRYGGGEDEQYF.

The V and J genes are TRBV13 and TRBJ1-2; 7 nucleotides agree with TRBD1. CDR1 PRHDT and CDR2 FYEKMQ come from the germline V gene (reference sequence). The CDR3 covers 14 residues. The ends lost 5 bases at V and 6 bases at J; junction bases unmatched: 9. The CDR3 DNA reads TGTGCCAGCAGCCTCGGGACAGCCGTCCATGGCTACACCTTC. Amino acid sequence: CASSLGTAVHGYTF.

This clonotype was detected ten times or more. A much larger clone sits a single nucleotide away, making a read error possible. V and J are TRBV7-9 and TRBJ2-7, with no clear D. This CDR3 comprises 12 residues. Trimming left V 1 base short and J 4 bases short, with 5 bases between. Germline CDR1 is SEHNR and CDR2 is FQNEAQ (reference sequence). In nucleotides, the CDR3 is TGTGCCAGCAGCTTAGACCAATACGAGCAGTACTTC. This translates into CASSLDQYEQYF.

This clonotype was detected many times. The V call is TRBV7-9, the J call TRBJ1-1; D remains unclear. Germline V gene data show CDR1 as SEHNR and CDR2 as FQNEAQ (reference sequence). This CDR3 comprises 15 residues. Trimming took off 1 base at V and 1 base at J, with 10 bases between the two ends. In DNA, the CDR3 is TGTGCCAGCAGCTTAGGTTACCGGGGGAACACTGAAGCTTTCTTT. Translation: CASSLGYRGNTEAFF.

The CDR3 loop is CASSSQGKMVRFF. The CDR3 DNA is TGTGCCAGCAGTTCACAGGGGAAGATGGTACGGTTCTTT. This chain connects TRBV12-3 or TRBV12-4 to TRBJ1-1; 7 bases are a match to TRBD1. The V gene end was trimmed by 4 bases and the J gene end by 14 bases; junction bases not matched to a gene: 13. This CDR3 comprises 13 residues.

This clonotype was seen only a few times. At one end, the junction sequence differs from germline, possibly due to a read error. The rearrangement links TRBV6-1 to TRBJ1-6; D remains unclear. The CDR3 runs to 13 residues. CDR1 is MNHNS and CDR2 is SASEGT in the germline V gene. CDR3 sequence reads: CASCEQNNSPLHF. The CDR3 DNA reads TGTGCCAGCTGTGAACAGAATAATTCACCCCTCCACTTT.

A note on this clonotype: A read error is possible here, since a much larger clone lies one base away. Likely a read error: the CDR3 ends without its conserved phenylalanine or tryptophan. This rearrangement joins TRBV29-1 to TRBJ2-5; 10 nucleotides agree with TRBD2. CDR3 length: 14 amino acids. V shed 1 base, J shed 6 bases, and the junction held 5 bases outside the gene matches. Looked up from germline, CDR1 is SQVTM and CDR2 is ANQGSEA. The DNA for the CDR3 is TGCAGCGTTGAAGCTCTAGCGGGAGCGAAGACCCAGTACCTC. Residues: CSVEALAGAKTQYL.

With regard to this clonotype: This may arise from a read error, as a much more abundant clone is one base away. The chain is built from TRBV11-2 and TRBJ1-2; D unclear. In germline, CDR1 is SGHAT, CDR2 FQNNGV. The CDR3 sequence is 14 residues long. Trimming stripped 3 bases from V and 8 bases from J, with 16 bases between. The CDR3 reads CASSFGGSLGGYTF. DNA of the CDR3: TGTGCCAGCAGCTTCGGTGGCAGCCTAGGGGGCTACACCTTC. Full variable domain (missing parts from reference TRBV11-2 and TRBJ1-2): EAGVAQSPRYKIIEKRQSVAFWCNPISGHATLYWYQQILGQGPKLLIQFQNNGVVDDSQLPKDRFSAERLKGVDSTLKIQPAKLEDSAVYLCASSFGGSLGGYTFGSGTRLTVV.

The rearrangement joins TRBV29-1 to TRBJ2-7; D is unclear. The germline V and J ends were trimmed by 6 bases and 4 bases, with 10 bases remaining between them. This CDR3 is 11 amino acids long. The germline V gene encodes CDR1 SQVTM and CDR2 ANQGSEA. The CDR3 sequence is CSVDGLYEQYF. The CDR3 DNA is TGCAGCGTGGACGGGCTGTACGAGCAGTACTTC.

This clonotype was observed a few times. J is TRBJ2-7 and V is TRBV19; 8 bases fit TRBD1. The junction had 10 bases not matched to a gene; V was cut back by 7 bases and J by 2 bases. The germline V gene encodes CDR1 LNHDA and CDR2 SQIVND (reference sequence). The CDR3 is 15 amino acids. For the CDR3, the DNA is TGTGCCAGTAACGCGGCCGGGACAGGAGCCTACGAGCAGTACTTC. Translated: CASNAAGTGAYEQYF. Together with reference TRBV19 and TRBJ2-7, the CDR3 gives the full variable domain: DGGITQSPKYLFRKEGQNVTLSCEQNLNHDAMYWYRQDPGQGLRLIYYSQIVNDFQKGDIAEGYSVSREKKESFPLTVTSAQKNPTAFYLCASNAAGTGAYEQYFGPGTRLTVT.

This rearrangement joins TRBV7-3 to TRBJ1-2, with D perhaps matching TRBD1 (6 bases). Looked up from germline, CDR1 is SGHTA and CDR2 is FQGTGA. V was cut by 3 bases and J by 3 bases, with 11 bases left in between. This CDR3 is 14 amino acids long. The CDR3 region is CASSFFGGDYGYTF. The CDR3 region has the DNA TGTGCCAGCAGCTTTTTCGGGGGCGACTATGGCTACACCTTC.

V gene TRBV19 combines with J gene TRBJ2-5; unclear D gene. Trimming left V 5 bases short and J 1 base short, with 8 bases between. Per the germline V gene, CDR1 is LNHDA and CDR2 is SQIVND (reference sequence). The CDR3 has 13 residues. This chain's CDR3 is CASSFRAQETQYF. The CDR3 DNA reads TGTGCCAGTAGTTTCCGAGCCCAAGAGACCCAGTACTTC. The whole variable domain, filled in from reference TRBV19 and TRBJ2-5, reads DGGITQSPKYLFRKEGQNVTLSCEQNLNHDAMYWYRQDPGQGLRLIYYSQIVNDFQKGDIAEGYSVSREKKESFPLTVTSAQKNPTAFYLCASSFRAQETQYFGPGTRLLVL.

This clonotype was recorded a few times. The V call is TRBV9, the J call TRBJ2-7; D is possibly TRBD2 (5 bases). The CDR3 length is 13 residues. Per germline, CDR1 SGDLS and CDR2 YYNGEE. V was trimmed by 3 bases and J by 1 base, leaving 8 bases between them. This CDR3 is CASSAGMSYEQYF. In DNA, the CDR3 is TGTGCCAGCAGCGCCGGGATGTCCTACGAGCAGTACTTC.